Reported below is one T cell receptor beta chain. What it binds is not known. This entry comes from a study of T cell responses to AZD1222 COVID-19 vaccine. Study-wide findings and caveats: Donors, mostly white British, included more females; clonal diversity was possibly underestimated.

Libraries were prepared by immunoSEQ multiplex PCR; TCRdb keeps only in-frame clonotypes and omits some of them. With around 150,000 clones in the sample, the ten largest clones hold 2% to 2.5%. The V gene lost 5 bases and the J gene lost 9 bases, with 16 bases spanning the gap. The CDR3 consists of 13 residues. CDR1 is MNHEY, CDR2 SMNVEV, per germline (reference sequence). The chain employs TRBV27 and TRBJ1-2; D not certain. This clonotype was obtained from an adult in good health. Specimen: peripheral blood. The CDR3 nucleotides read TGTGCCAGCAGTCTCGGATTCACTGGGAGCTACACCTTC. Its protein product is CASSLGFTGSYTF.